This TCR beta chain was recovered during a study of cytomegalovirus exposure and HLA in healthy donors. Findings and limits, study-wide: The authors enumerated over 150 TCR beta chains as linked to cytomegalovirus.

The validation cohort, a group of under 150 subjects, included the donors and was separate from the roughly 620-subject first cohort. In regard to this clone: No antigen is known for it.

Method: immunoSEQ multiplex PCR; TCRdb's copy keeps in-frame clones and lacks some. The sample lists about 140,000 clones, just over 90% occurring once. The germline V gene encodes CDR1 SEHNR and CDR2 FQNEAQ (reference sequence). V gave up 2 bases and J gave up 10 bases, with 9 bases separating them. The CDR3 loop spans 12 amino acids. Source material: PBMCs. This sequence joins TRBV7-9 and TRBJ2-1; perhaps TRBD2 as D (6 bases). The origin of this receptor is a man between 18 and 29 years old in good health and CMV-seronegative. CDR3 protein: CASSLRGLEQFF. CDR3 sequence (DNA): TGTGCCAGCAGCTTACGAGGACTAGAGCAGTTCTTC.